Listed here are 26 T cell receptor beta chains from one sample, sequenced in a study of OX40 agonist ivuxolimab in advanced cancers. The library came from the immunoSEQ multiplex PCR assay. Entries here come from immuneACCESS through TCRdb and include only in-frame sequences with V and J called. Some clones fail to appear in such tables; in the studies checked, an unresolved V gene covers under half of the shortfall, and the cause of the remainder is unknown. The sample table shows about 79,000 clones, and 90% are seen once. Jointly, the top ten make up around 0.33% of the sample. This material consisted of CD4+ or CD8+ T cells sorted from blood, taken in a trial of the OX40 agonist ivuxolimab. These receptors all come from an adult with an advanced solid tumor such as melanoma, head and neck, liver or kidney cancer.

With respect to this clone: Other DNA sequences in the same sample also yield this CDR3. This sequence joins TRBV6-5 and TRBJ1-2; 7 bases are shared with TRBD1. CDR3 length equals 11 residues. Germline V gene sequence: CDR1 MNHEY, CDR2 SVGAGI. V gave up 6 bases and J gave up 8 bases; unmatched junction bases: 3. CDR3 sequence (DNA): TGTGCCAGCAGAAGACAGGGAGGCTACACCTTC. Protein: CASRRQGGYTF.

The chain recombines TRBV2 with TRBJ1-1, with D uncertain. Germline V CDR1 and CDR2: SNHLY, FYNNEI. The CDR3 has 13 amino acids. V shed 7 bases and J shed 5 bases, with 14 bases lying between them. CDR3 region: CASNPNVRTEAFF. The CDR3 region has the DNA TGTGCCAGCAACCCAAACGTTCGGACTGAAGCTTTCTTT.

This sequence joins TRBV15 and TRBJ1-1, with D uncertain. The CDR3 runs 15 residues. V lost 3 bases and J lost 0, with 11 bases in between. Germline loops: CDR1 LNHNV, CDR2 YYDKDF (reference sequence). The CDR3 DNA reads TGTGCCACCAGCAGGGACCTAAACATGAACACTGAAGCTTTCTTT. Its translation: CATSRDLNMNTEAFF.

The chain joins TRBV2 to TRBJ2-5, with 10 bases matching TRBD2. V was clipped by 1 base and J by 5 bases; unmatched bases: 4. Germline CDR1 SNHLY, CDR2 FYNNEI. The length of the CDR3 is 15 residues. CDR3 sequence: CASSEGLAGVETQYF. The CDR3 nucleotides read TGTGCCAGCAGTGAAGGGCTAGCGGGGGTGGAGACCCAGTACTTC.

This clone was detected once. The chain joins TRBV10-2 to TRBJ1-5; 7 bases map to TRBD1. This CDR3 spans 13 amino acids. CDR1 is WSHSY and CDR2 is SAAADI in the germline V gene. With 6 bases clipped from V and 5 bases from J, the junction kept 4 bases outside the gene matches. CDR3 coding DNA: TGCGCCAGCAGGGACAGGTCCGATCAGCCCCAGCATTTT. Its protein is CASRDRSDQPQHF.

The chain couples TRBV12-5 to TRBJ2-7; D possibly uses TRBD1 or TRBD2 (5 bases each). This CDR3 is built from 14 residues. Trimming left V 2 bases short and J 2 bases short, with 10 bases between. The germline gives CDR1 LGHNT, CDR2 FRNRAP. The CDR3 here is CASGLRDGPYEQYF. The DNA for the CDR3 is TGTGCTAGTGGTTTGAGGGACGGACCCTACGAGCAGTACTTC.

This chain connects TRBV5-1 to TRBJ2-3, with TRBD2 matching over 9 bases. Germline lookup yields CDR1 SGHRS and CDR2 YFSETQ. Unmatched junction bases numbered 5, after V lost 0 bases and J lost 3 bases. This CDR3 is built from 16 residues. CDR3 nucleotides: TGCGCCAGCAGCTTGGGGGGACTAGCCCAAACAGATACGCAGTATTTT. Translating gives CASSLGGLAQTDTQYF.

The J gene is TRBJ1-1, the V gene TRBV6-5; D ambiguous. This CDR3 is 13 amino acids long. V dropped 5 bases and J dropped 0 bases, with 7 bases sitting between them. Per germline, CDR1 MNHEY and CDR2 SVGAGI. In DNA form, the CDR3 reads TGTGCCAGCAGTAGGACTGTGAACACTGAAGCTTTCTTT. The encoded protein is CASSRTVNTEAFF.

This clone has a handful of counts. This chain joins TRBV7-9 and TRBJ1-1; no reliable D call. The CDR3 covers 13 residues. V gave up 5 bases and J gave up 3 bases, with 10 bases separating them. Germline V gives CDR1 SEHNR, CDR2 FQNEAQ (reference sequence). The CDR3 DNA sequence: TGTGCCAGCAGCCAACAGATAGACACTGAAGCTTTCTTT. Encoded protein: CASSQQIDTEAFF.

This chain joins TRBV29-1 and TRBJ2-3; TRBD1 matches at 7 bases. The CDR3 spans 15 residues. With 0 bases clipped from V and 0 bases from J, the junction kept 3 bases outside the gene matches. Germline values: CDR1 SQVTM, CDR2 ANQGSEA. The DNA of the CDR3 is TGCAGCGTTGAAGATCCCAGGGGGAGCACAGATACGCAGTATTTT. Translating it yields CSVEDPRGSTDTQYF.

The chain is built from TRBV19 and TRBJ1-2; D remains ambiguous. The V gene's germline CDR1 is LNHDA and CDR2 SQIVND (reference sequence). V shed 3 bases and J shed 4 bases, with 12 bases lying between them. The CDR3 is made up of 14 amino acids. The CDR3 DNA reads TGTGCCAGTAGTATCTCGGCGGGCGTCTATGGCTACACCTTC. Encoded protein: CASSISAGVYGYTF.

The chain uses TRBV27 and TRBJ2-7; the D call may be TRBD1 or TRBD2 (5 bases each). The CDR3 sequence is 14 residues long. Looked up from germline, CDR1 is MNHEY and CDR2 is SMNVEV (reference sequence). Trimming removed 6 bases from V and 0 bases from J, with 12 bases in between. DNA for the CDR3: TGTGCCAGCAGGCCTGCAGGGAGCTCCTACGAGCAGTACGTC. Protein product: CASRPAGSSYEQYV.

Here the CDR3 reads CTSSQGSAGGATDTQYF. DNA for the CDR3: TGCACCAGCAGCCAGGGGTCCGCGGGGGGAGCCACAGATACGCAGTATTTT. The V call is TRBV1, the J call TRBJ2-3; the table's D call, TRBD2, has no DNA check behind it. TRBV1 is listed as a pseudogene. This CDR3 contains 17 residues.

This clone showed up just a few times. The J gene is TRBJ2-1, the V gene TRBV9, with 7 nucleotides matching TRBD2. The germline V gene encodes CDR1 SGDLS and CDR2 YYNGEE. The CDR3 extends over 16 amino acids. V was pared by 3 bases and J by 0 bases, with 6 bases of the junction left unmatched. Written as DNA, the CDR3 is TGTGCCAGCAGCGAGTCGGGGGGAGGCTCCTACAATGAGCAGTTCTTC. Its protein product is CASSESGGGSYNEQFF.

V and J are TRBV5-4 and TRBJ2-5, with D possibly being TRBD1 (5 bases). CDR1 and CDR2 from the germline V gene are SGHNT and YYREEE (reference sequence). Between the trimmed V and J ends, which lost 0 bases and 4 bases, there was a span of 7 bases. The CDR3 length is 13 residues. CDR3: CASSLVGAETQYF. DNA of the CDR3: TGTGCCAGCAGCTTGGTTGGGGCAGAGACCCAGTACTTC.

The J gene is TRBJ1-1, the V gene TRBV27, with 9 bases that match TRBD1. Germline CDR1 is MNHEY and CDR2 is SMNVEV (reference sequence). The CDR3 length is 13 residues. Losses at the gene ends were 7 bases for V and 4 bases for J; bases not matched to a gene: 4. CDR3 in amino acids: CASTSTGGTEAFF. The CDR3 DNA reads TGTGCCAGCACTTCGACAGGGGGCACTGAAGCTTTCTTT.

The J gene is TRBJ1-6, the V gene TRBV4-2; a possible D gene is TRBD1 (5 bases). This CDR3 is built from 17 residues. V was pared by 0 bases and J by 3 bases, with 12 bases between. Germline CDR1 LGHNA, CDR2 YNFKEQ. CDR3 bases: TGTGCCAGCAGCCAAGAATGGGGGGATCTCTATAATTCACCCCTCCACTTT. This gives the protein CASSQEWGDLYNSPLHF.

The V call is TRBV5-1, the J call TRBJ2-7; 7 bases match TRBD2. CDR1 is SGHRS and CDR2 is YFSETQ in the germline V gene. J gave up 2 bases and V 3 bases, and 8 bases lay outside the gene matches. The CDR3 spans 15 residues. For the CDR3, the DNA is TGCGCCAGCAGCTGGGGACCTAGCGGAACCTACGAGCAGTACGTC. This encodes CASSWGPSGTYEQYV.

The chain is built from TRBV5-4 and TRBJ1-6, with D unclear. The germline V gene encodes CDR1 SGHNT and CDR2 YYREEE (reference sequence). The CDR3 length is 14 residues. Trimming took off 1 base at V and 7 bases at J, with 9 bases between the two ends. This CDR3 is CASSLLGPNSPLHF. The DNA of the CDR3 is TGTGCCAGCAGCTTGCTGGGTCCAAATTCACCCCTCCACTTT.

The chain combines TRBV10-3 with TRBJ1-5, with D maybe TRBD1 (6 bases). Germline values: CDR1 ENHRY, CDR2 SYGVKD. The CDR3 length is 13 residues. Trimming cost V 6 bases and J 4 bases, with 10 bases left between them. The CDR3 reads CAISQGPNQPQHF. Written as DNA, the CDR3 is TGTGCCATCAGCCAGGGGCCGAATCAGCCCCAGCATTTT.

The CDR3 region has the DNA TGTGCCAGCAGCTCTAGACGACAACGGACCCAGGGGTCCGGGGAGCTGTTTTTT. Translated: CASSSRRQRTQGSGELFF. The chain has TRBV13 and TRBJ2-2; D perhaps matches TRBD1 (6 bases). V lost 4 bases and J 6 bases, leaving 24 bases between the germline ends. The germline V gene has CDR1 PRHDT and CDR2 FYEKMQ (reference sequence). The CDR3 extends over 18 amino acids.

The J gene is TRBJ2-3, the V gene TRBV11-2; TRBD1 matches 11 bases. Losses at the gene ends were 1 base for V and 5 bases for J; bases not matched to a gene: 2. This CDR3 comprises 15 residues. Germline loops: CDR1 SGHAT, CDR2 FQNNGV. For the CDR3, the DNA is TGTGCCAGCAGCTTAGGGACAGGGGGCGAAGATACGCAGTATTTT. Translation gives CASSLGTGGEDTQYF. Drawing the rest from reference TRBV11-2 and TRBJ2-3, the complete variable domain is EAGVAQSPRYKIIEKRQSVAFWCNPISGHATLYWYQQILGQGPKLLIQFQNNGVVDDSQLPKDRFSAERLKGVDSTLKIQPAKLEDSAVYLCASSLGTGGEDTQYFGPGTRLTVL.

This chain uses TRBV6-1 with TRBJ1-4; 7 positions agree with TRBD1. After removal of 7 bases from V and 1 base from J, the junction contained 3 bases not matched to a gene. The length of the CDR3 is 14 residues. Germline CDR1 MNHNS, CDR2 SASEGT. CDR3 sequence: CASTYRGTNEKLFF. Here the CDR3 DNA reads TGTGCCAGCACCTACAGGGGAACTAATGAAAAACTGTTTTTT.

V usage is TRBV19 and J usage is TRBJ1-3, with D hard to call. Trimming removed 5 bases at V and 4 bases at J, with 15 bases between. Germline values: CDR1 LNHDA, CDR2 SQIVND (reference sequence). The CDR3 extends over 15 amino acids. DNA for the CDR3: TGTGCCAGTAGTTGGAGCAGAACAACAGGAAACACCATATATTTT. It codes for CASSWSRTTGNTIYF.

The V call is TRBV5-1, the J call TRBJ1-4, with 7 positions matching TRBD1. The V gene's germline CDR1 is SGHRS and CDR2 YFSETQ. Unmatched junction bases numbered 2, after V lost 5 bases and J lost 1 base. CDR3 length equals 14 residues. CDR3 amino acids: CASRRTGTNEKLFF. CDR3 bases: TGCGCCAGCAGAAGGACAGGAACTAATGAAAAACTGTTTTTT.

The chain uses TRBV6-4 and TRBJ1-6, with D possibly TRBD1 on 6 matching bases. Germline V CDR1 and CDR2: MRHNA, SNTAGT. This CDR3 spans 13 amino acids. V lost 0 bases to trimming and J lost 10 bases, with 7 bases between them. The CDR3 DNA sequence: TGTGCCAGCAGTGACTCAGGGGGGTCACCCCTCCACTTT. Protein sequence: CASSDSGGSPLHF.